Listed here are 14 T cell receptor beta chains from one sample, sequenced in a study of blood T cell repertoires in COVID-19. Method: immunoSEQ multiplex PCR; TCRdb's copy keeps in-frame clones and lacks some. The data contain 250,000 or so clones, 84% of them singletons. The sample comprised peripheral blood. These receptors were collected from a woman in her thirties or forties who had recovered from COVID-19.

This chain joins TRBV5-1 and TRBJ2-3, with a weak D call TRBD2 (5 bases). Germline V gives CDR1 SGHRS, CDR2 YFSETQ. Deletions cut 3 bases from V and 2 bases from J, with 16 bases between. The CDR3 loop spans 16 amino acids. CDR3 coding DNA: TGCGCCAGCAGCTCCAAGGCTGGACTTAACACAGATACGCAGTATTTT. Its translation: CASSSKAGLNTDTQYF.

The chain has TRBV12-3 or TRBV12-4 and TRBJ1-2; no clear D gene. The CDR3 sequence is 13 residues long. The V gene lost 3 bases and the J gene lost 7 bases, with 12 bases spanning the gap. The CDR3 nucleotides are TGTGCCAGCAGTTTTCAGTTCCAACCTGGCTACACCTTC. It encodes CASSFQFQPGYTF.

The J gene is TRBJ2-5, the V gene TRBV12-5, with 8 bases matching TRBD1. Germline-derived CDR1 and CDR2 are LGHNT and FRNRAP. The V gene end was trimmed by 4 bases and the J gene end by 3 bases; junction bases not matched to a gene: 10. The CDR3 consists of 16 residues. This chain's CDR3 is CASGSTREGQEETQYF. DNA of the CDR3: TGTGCTAGTGGTTCCACCCGAGAGGGACAGGAAGAGACCCAGTACTTC. Full variable domain (outside the CDR3, taken from reference TRBV12-5 and TRBJ2-5): DARVTQTPRHKVTEMGQEVTMRCQPILGHNTVFWYRQTMMQGLELLAYFRNRAPLDDSGMPKDRFSAEMPDATLATLKIQPSEPRDSAVYFCASGSTREGQEETQYFGPGTRLLVL.

Written as DNA, the CDR3 is TGTGCCAGCAGTCGTCTTACGGGGGGTAACTATGGCTACACCTTC. Its translation is CASSRLTGGNYGYTF. The chain uses TRBV28 and TRBJ1-2, with D possibly being TRBD1 (5 bases). Germline loops: CDR1 MDHEN, CDR2 SYDVKM. The ends were cut back, 5 bases at V and 1 base at J, with 14 bases in the middle. The CDR3 is 15 amino acids.

This chain connects TRBV6-5 to TRBJ1-3; D might be TRBD1 (5 bases). This CDR3 comprises 15 residues. V dropped 0 bases and J dropped 3 bases, with 9 bases sitting between them. Germline CDR1 reads MNHEY; CDR2 reads SVGAGI. Here the CDR3 DNA reads TGTGCCAGCAGTTACTCCGGGGGATATGGAAACACCATATATTTT. Translation gives CASSYSGGYGNTIYF.

The chain uses TRBV9 and TRBJ1-1; D is uncertain. V shed 0 bases and J shed 1 base, with 22 bases lying between them. Germline lookup yields CDR1 SGDLS and CDR2 YYNGEE. CDR3 length: 19 residues. CDR3 residues: CASSVAWWREGTGNTEAFF. The CDR3 DNA is TGTGCCAGCAGCGTAGCTTGGTGGAGGGAGGGAACGGGGAACACTGAAGCTTTCTTT.

The rearrangement joins TRBV3-1 (or the pseudogene TRBV3-2) to TRBJ2-4; no definite D call. The CDR3 loop spans 15 amino acids. V shed 0 bases and J shed 0 bases, with 6 bases lying between them. CDR1 is LGHDT and CDR2 is YNNKEL in the germline V gene (reference sequence). CDR3 bases: TGTGCCAGCAGCCAAGATACAGTAGCCAAAAACATTCAGTACTTC. Its translation is CASSQDTVAKNIQYF.

This clone appeared once. The genes are TRBV7-9 and TRBJ2-7; 7 bases map to TRBD2. There are 12 residues in the CDR3. CDR1 and CDR2 from the germline V gene are SEHNR and FQNEAQ (reference sequence). The J segment lost 6 bases and the V segment lost 4 bases, leaving 3 bases of the junction unmatched. The CDR3 coding sequence is TGTGCCAGCAGCTGGGAGGGAACCGAGCAGTACTTC. Translating gives CASSWEGTEQYF.

The CDR3 nucleotides read TGTGCCAGCAGCTCCCAGATATCACCCCTCCACTTT. It is translated as CASSSQISPLHF. The gene calls are TRBV13 and TRBJ1-6, with no clear D. CDR3 size: 12 residues. Germline V gene lookup returns CDR1 PRHDT and CDR2 FYEKMQ (reference sequence). The ends were cut back, 4 bases at V and 10 bases at J, with 8 bases in the middle.

V and J are TRBV6-6 and TRBJ2-2; D ambiguous. The CDR3 contains 14 residues. V was cut by 4 bases and J by 0 bases, with 6 bases left in between. Germline lookup yields CDR1 MNHNY and CDR2 SVGAGI (reference sequence). The CDR3 DNA reads TGTGCCAGCAGTTCTCAGGCGAACACCGGGGAGCTGTTTTTT. Protein sequence: CASSSQANTGELFF.

J is TRBJ1-2 and V is TRBV4-2; 7 bases align to TRBD1. This CDR3 spans 15 amino acids. CDR1 LGHNA and CDR2 YNFKEQ come from the germline V gene. The V segment lost 1 base and the J segment 3 bases; nucleotides outside the gene matches: 5. This chain's CDR3 is CASSQVPGQHYGYTF. The CDR3 nucleotides are TGTGCCAGCAGCCAAGTCCCGGGACAGCACTATGGCTACACCTTC.

This clone has only a few counts. This chain links TRBV10-3 with TRBJ2-7; tentatively, D is TRBD2 (5 bases). The CDR3 sequence is 13 residues long. In germline, CDR1 is ENHRY, CDR2 SYGVKD. V was cut by 3 bases and J by 2 bases, with 8 bases left in between. The DNA for the CDR3 is TGTGCCATCAGTGATCGGGATACCTACGAGCAGTACTTC. Its translation is CAISDRDTYEQYF.

This clone was observed a single time. V and J are TRBV14 and TRBJ2-3; D call uncertain. The V and J ends lost 1 base and 7 bases respectively, with 12 bases between them. CDR3 size: 14 residues. Per germline, CDR1 SGHDN and CDR2 FVKESK. The CDR3 nucleotides read TGTGCCAGCAGCCAAGGGCCAGTTTTGTATACGCAGTATTTT. It specifies CASSQGPVLYTQYF.

This chain uses TRBV7-9 with TRBJ2-3; 10 bases are a match to TRBD2. Germline V lookup: CDR1 SEHNR, CDR2 FQNEAQ (reference sequence). The V segment lost 7 bases and the J segment 4 bases; nucleotides outside the gene matches: 5. The CDR3 is made up of 14 amino acids. The chain's CDR3 is CASNQAGGPDTQYF. The DNA for the CDR3 is TGTGCCAGCAACCAAGCGGGGGGGCCAGATACGCAGTATTTT.